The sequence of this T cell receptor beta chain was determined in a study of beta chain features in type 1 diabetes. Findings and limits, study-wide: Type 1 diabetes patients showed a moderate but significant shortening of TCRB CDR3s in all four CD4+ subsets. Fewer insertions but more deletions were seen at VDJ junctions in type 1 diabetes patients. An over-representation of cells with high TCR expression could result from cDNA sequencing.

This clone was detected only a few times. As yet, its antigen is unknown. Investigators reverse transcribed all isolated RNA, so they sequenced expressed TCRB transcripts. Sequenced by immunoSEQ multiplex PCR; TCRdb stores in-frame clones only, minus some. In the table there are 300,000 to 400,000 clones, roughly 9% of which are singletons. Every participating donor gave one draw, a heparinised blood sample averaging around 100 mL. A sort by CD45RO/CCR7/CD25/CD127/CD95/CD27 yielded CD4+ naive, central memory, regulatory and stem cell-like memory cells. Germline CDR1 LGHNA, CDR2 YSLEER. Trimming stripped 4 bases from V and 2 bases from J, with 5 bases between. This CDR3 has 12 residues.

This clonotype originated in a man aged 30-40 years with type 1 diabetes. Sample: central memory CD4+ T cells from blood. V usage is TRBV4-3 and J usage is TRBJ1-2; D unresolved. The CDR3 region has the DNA TGCGCCAGCAGCCCCGACAACTATGGCTACACCTTC. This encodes CASSPDNYGYTF.